Here is one T cell receptor beta chain with its context. Profiled with immunoSEQ multiplex PCR; TCRdb holds only in-frame clones, not every one. This table has 34,000 or so clones, roughly 90% appearing once. The CDR3 totals 13 residues. Trimming removed 4 bases at V and 5 bases at J, with 14 bases between. Germline-derived CDR1 and CDR2 are GTSNPN and SVGIG (reference sequence). The sample is drawn from a study of monozygotic twins with cystic fibrosis. Material: blood. This chain connects TRBV30 to TRBJ1-1; tentatively, D is TRBD1 (5 bases). The sequence came from a girl aged 2 to 9 with cystic fibrosis. The DNA of the CDR3 is TGTGCCTGGATTGGGGCTCCTAGGACTGAAGCTTTCTTT. Amino acid sequence: CAWIGAPRTEAFF.